This T cell receptor (beta chain) was recovered during a study of cytomegalovirus exposure and HLA in healthy donors. Researchers ran the PCR with 60 Vbeta and 13 Jbeta primers. Using immunoSEQ multiplex PCR, the repertoire was profiled, and TCRdb retains in-frame clones only, with some absent. The sample holds around 160,000 clones, just over 70% seen once. V trimming: 4 bases; J trimming: 9 bases; junction bases outside the gene matches: 9. Germline V gene lookup returns CDR1 SQVTM and CDR2 ANQGSEA. CDR3 length equals 13 residues. This chain connects TRBV29-1 to TRBJ1-2; 9 nucleotides agree with TRBD1. Sequencing was done on a sample of PBMCs. This clonotype was obtained from a young man in good health and CMV-seropositive. The chain's CDR3 is CSVGDRAHERYTF. In DNA form, the CDR3 reads TGCAGCGTTGGGGACAGGGCCCATGAACGCTACACCTTC.